The 26 T cell receptor beta chains below were found in one sample sequenced in a study of T cell changes during pregnancy in multiple sclerosis. Assay used: immunoSEQ multiplex PCR; TCRdb lists only in-frame clones, some missing. The repertoire consists of tens of thousands of clones, with about 91% occurring once and the leading ten covering roughly 1.9%. Sample: CD4+ T cells from peripheral blood mononuclear cells, taken after pregnancy. All receptors come from a female donor in good health, enrolled as a control in a pregnancy study.

The CDR3 reads CASSHPSASYYEQYF. For the CDR3, the DNA is TGTGCCAGCAGCCATCCCTCCGCCTCCTATTACGAGCAGTACTTC. The chain employs TRBV6-5 and TRBJ2-7; D gene ambiguous. Germline CDR1 is MNHEY and CDR2 is SVGAGI. V was clipped by 6 bases and J by 4 bases, with 19 bases between them. The CDR3 is made up of 15 amino acids.

V usage is TRBV9 and J usage is TRBJ2-7, with a tentative D call TRBD1 (5 bases). The V end lost 0 bases, the J end lost 2 bases, and 15 bases lay between the germline ends. Germline V gene data show CDR1 as SGDLS and CDR2 as YYNGEE. The CDR3 length is 16 residues. As DNA, the CDR3 is TGTGCCAGCAGCGTAGCCGGGTCAGGGAAACCCTACGAGCAGTACTTC. Translation gives CASSVAGSGKPYEQYF.

This chain links TRBV2 with TRBJ1-2; D remains unclear. This CDR3 spans 15 amino acids. V was cut by 2 bases and J by 0 bases, with 10 bases left in between. In germline, CDR1 is SNHLY, CDR2 FYNNEI. The CDR3 region is CASSERDKTNYGYTF. As DNA, the CDR3 is TGTGCCAGCAGTGAAAGAGACAAGACTAACTATGGCTACACCTTC.

This chain uses TRBV7-9 with TRBJ2-1; no firm D call. This CDR3 has 12 residues. Germline loops: CDR1 SEHNR, CDR2 FQNEAQ (reference sequence). Trimming took 2 bases from V and 6 from J, leaving 5 bases between them. CDR3: CASSLIGNEQFF. CDR3 coding DNA: TGTGCCAGCAGCTTAATCGGCAATGAGCAGTTCTTC.

In its sample, this clone was seen once. This rearrangement joins TRBV28 to TRBJ2-7, with TRBD1 matching 8 bases. Germline lookup yields CDR1 MDHEN and CDR2 SYDVKM. The CDR3 is made up of 13 amino acids. Losses at the gene ends were 5 bases for V and 3 bases for J; bases not matched to a gene: 3. CDR3 loop: CASSPTGGYEQYF. The CDR3 nucleotides are TGTGCCAGCAGTCCTACAGGGGGCTACGAGCAGTACTTC.

There are a few counts of this clone. The rearrangement uses TRBV29-1 and TRBJ2-3, with 8 bases matching TRBD1. J lost 4 bases, V lost 5 bases, and 5 bases had no gene match. Germline V gene sequence: CDR1 SQVTM, CDR2 ANQGSEA. There are 13 residues in the CDR3. The CDR3 region is CSVRDRQADTQYF. DNA of the CDR3: TGCAGCGTTCGGGACAGGCAGGCAGATACGCAGTATTTT.

This clone was seen a few times. The CDR3 sequence is CASSQDPRQGTNIQYF. Written as DNA, the CDR3 is TGTGCCAGCAGCCAAGATCCGAGACAGGGTACAAACATTCAGTACTTC. The J gene is TRBJ2-4, the V gene TRBV4-2; 7 bases line up with TRBD1. The CDR3 is made up of 16 amino acids. V trimming: 0 bases; J trimming: 6 bases; junction bases outside the gene matches: 8. The germline CDR1 and CDR2 sequences are LGHNA and YNFKEQ.

This sequence joins TRBV5-5 and TRBJ2-5; tentatively, D is TRBD2 (5 bases). Germline-derived CDR1 and CDR2 are SGHKS and YYEKEE (reference sequence). This CDR3 has 14 amino acids. The ends were cut back, 4 bases at V and 3 bases at J, with 13 bases in the middle. The CDR3 bases are TGTGCCAGCAGCCCCCGGACTTTTAAAGAGACCCAGTACTTC. This encodes CASSPRTFKETQYF.

This chain connects TRBV10-3 to TRBJ2-5; maybe TRBD1 (5 bases). The CDR3 contains 13 residues. V was clipped by 4 bases and J by 5 bases, with 11 bases between them. The V gene's germline CDR1 is ENHRY and CDR2 SYGVKD. CDR3: CAISGGARETQYF. The CDR3 nucleotides are TGTGCCATCAGTGGTGGGGCTCGGGAGACCCAGTACTTC.

The chain carries TRBV29-1 and TRBJ2-1; TRBD2 is a possible D gene (8 bases). The V gene's germline CDR1 is SQVTM and CDR2 ANQGSEA. The germline V and J ends were trimmed by 6 bases and 0 bases, with 18 bases remaining between them. The CDR3 extends over 16 amino acids. The CDR3 coding sequence is TGCAGCGTCTGGGACAGCGGGAGAGGCTCCTACAATGAGCAGTTCTTC. It encodes CSVWDSGRGSYNEQFF.

The chain carries TRBV2 and TRBJ2-3; 7 positions agree with TRBD2. This CDR3 region has 15 residues. Germline lookup yields CDR1 SNHLY and CDR2 FYNNEI. Unmatched junction bases numbered 10, after V lost 7 bases and J lost 3 bases. CDR3 protein: CASTSGGSRTDTQYF. The CDR3 DNA follows: TGTGCCAGCACCTCGGGAGGCTCTAGGACAGATACGCAGTATTTT.

The chain couples TRBV30 to TRBJ2-5; possibly TRBD2 for D (6 bases). Trimming cost V 1 base and J 11 bases, with 20 bases left between them. The germline CDR1 and CDR2 sequences are GTSNPN and SVGIG (reference sequence). The CDR3 is 14 amino acids. The CDR3 DNA follows: TGTGCCTGGAGTGCGGGGGTGAACGTGGGGGAGCAGTACTTC. Translating gives CAWSAGVNVGEQYF.

The chain has TRBV5-1 and TRBJ2-5; D possibly corresponds to TRBD1 (5 bases). This CDR3 is built from 15 residues. V lost 0 bases and J 2 bases, leaving 11 bases between the germline ends. Germline loops: CDR1 SGHRS, CDR2 YFSETQ. CDR3 coding DNA: TGCGCCAGCAGCTTGGTCCCGGACACGCAAGAGACCCAGTACTTC. It yields the protein CASSLVPDTQETQYF.

This clone was counted only a few times. The V gene is TRBV28, the J gene TRBJ1-2; 7 bases match TRBD1. J was trimmed by 6 bases and V by 6 bases; bases with no gene match: 10. The CDR3 consists of 14 residues. CDR1 is MDHEN and CDR2 is SYDVKM in the germline V gene. Here the CDR3 reads CASRERGRPHGYTF. The CDR3 DNA follows: TGTGCCAGCAGAGAAAGGGGGCGCCCTCATGGCTACACCTTC.

The J gene is TRBJ1-2, the V gene TRBV2; D not certain. In germline, CDR1 is SNHLY, CDR2 FYNNEI. The CDR3 is 14 amino acids. V shed 0 bases and J shed 5 bases, with 10 bases lying between them. The CDR3 here is CASSEADPTYGYTF. For the CDR3, the DNA is TGTGCCAGCAGTGAAGCTGATCCGACATATGGCTACACCTTC. The complete variable domain, with remaining parts taken from reference TRBV2 and TRBJ1-2, reads EPEVTQTPSHQVTQMGQEVILRCVPISNHLYFYWYRQILGQKVEFLVSFYNNEISEKSEIFDDQFSVERPDGSNFTLKIRSTKLEDSAMYFCASSEADPTYGYTFGSGTRLTVV.

The chain employs TRBV28 and TRBJ1-2, with a possible D match to TRBD1 (6 bases). CDR3 length equals 10 residues. Germline V gene data show CDR1 as MDHEN and CDR2 as SYDVKM. Trimming left V 10 bases short and J 3 bases short, with 6 bases between. The CDR3 sequence is CATGDYGYTF. For the CDR3, the DNA is TGTGCCACAGGGGACTATGGCTACACCTTC.

The chain uses TRBV5-6 and TRBJ1-1; the D gene is possibly TRBD1 (6 bases). Germline V gene sequence: CDR1 SGHDT, CDR2 YYEEEE. The V end was cut by 4 bases, the J end by 8 bases, with 21 bases between. The CDR3 is 15 amino acids. CDR3 sequence reads: CASSPNRVMGSEAFF. CDR3 bases: TGTGCCAGCAGCCCGAACAGGGTTATGGGCTCAGAAGCTTTCTTT.

A single count supports this clone. The chain recombines TRBV6-6 with TRBJ2-7, with 9 nucleotides matching TRBD1. V trimming: 3 bases; J trimming: 3 bases; junction bases outside the gene matches: 3. The CDR3 consists of 14 residues. Germline V gives CDR1 MNHNY, CDR2 SVGAGI (reference sequence). CDR3 sequence reads: CASSYYRGHYEQYF. In DNA, the CDR3 is TGTGCCAGCAGTTATTACAGGGGGCACTACGAGCAGTACTTC.

V is TRBV9 and J is TRBJ2-1; 9 bases agree with TRBD2. The V segment lost 0 bases and the J segment 0 bases; nucleotides outside the gene matches: 7. The V gene's germline CDR1 is SGDLS and CDR2 YYNGEE. The CDR3 has 18 amino acids. DNA of the CDR3: TGTGCCAGCAGCGTAGGGGGTAGCGGGAGCATCTCCTACAATGAGCAGTTCTTC. Amino acid sequence: CASSVGGSGSISYNEQFF.

V usage is TRBV5-6 and J usage is TRBJ2-7; TRBD1 might be the D (5 bases). The CDR3 extends over 13 amino acids. The germline V and J ends were trimmed by 0 bases and 5 bases, with 9 bases remaining between them. Per germline, CDR1 SGHDT and CDR2 YYEEEE. CDR3 loop: CASSLGRVNEQYF. The CDR3 region has the DNA TGTGCCAGCAGCTTGGGCAGGGTCAACGAGCAGTACTTC.

This rearrangement joins TRBV11-3 to TRBJ2-3, with D perhaps TRBD2 (7 bases). The V end was cut by 5 bases, the J end by 3 bases, with 15 bases between. CDR1 is SGHNT, CDR2 YENEEA, per germline. The CDR3 loop spans 15 amino acids. The CDR3 region has the DNA TGTGCCAGCAGCGGCGGGGGCCTGGAGACAGATACGCAGTATTTT. Translation gives CASSGGGLETDTQYF.

The chain has TRBV28 and TRBJ1-5; TRBD1 aligns across 8 bases. In germline, CDR1 is MDHEN, CDR2 SYDVKM. The V segment lost 2 bases and the J segment 1 base; nucleotides outside the gene matches: 4. This CDR3 region has 16 residues. CDR3 region: CASSLPTGASNQPQHF. Written as DNA, the CDR3 is TGTGCCAGCAGTTTACCGACAGGGGCCAGCAATCAGCCCCAGCATTTT. The entire variable domain, with the rest obtained from reference TRBV28 and TRBJ1-5, is as follows: DVKVTQSSRYLVKRTGEKVFLECVQDMDHENMFWYRQDPGLGLRLIYFSYDVKMKEKGDIPEGYSVSREKKERFSLILESASTNQTSMYLCASSLPTGASNQPQHFGDGTRLSIL.

The chain combines TRBV10-3 with TRBJ2-3, with 11 bases that match TRBD2. Germline loops: CDR1 ENHRY, CDR2 SYGVKD. CDR3 length: 17 residues. The trim removed 0 bases at V and 2 bases at J, leaving 4 bases unmatched. The CDR3 bases are TGTGCCATCAGTGAGTCCCTAGCGGGAGGATTCACAGATACGCAGTATTTT. This sequence encodes CAISESLAGGFTDTQYF.

The chain uses TRBV2 and TRBJ2-2; TRBD2 matches 9 bases. CDR1 is SNHLY and CDR2 is FYNNEI in the germline V gene. The CDR3 has 15 residues. V trimming: 4 bases; J trimming: 2 bases; junction bases outside the gene matches: 2. Written as DNA, the CDR3 is TGTGCCAGCAGTGTTCTAGCGGGAAACACCGGGGAGCTGTTTTTT. It codes for CASSVLAGNTGELFF.

The chain uses TRBV4-1 and TRBJ1-1, with a possible D match to TRBD1 (6 bases). This CDR3 is built from 16 residues. Germline V gene data show CDR1 as MGHRA and CDR2 as YSYEKL. V lost 1 base, J lost 3 bases, and 15 bases lay in between. CDR3 DNA: TGCGCCAGCAGCCAAGGGATGGTGGGGGCCCACACTGAAGCTTTCTTT. It yields the protein CASSQGMVGAHTEAFF.

This clone was seen only once. This chain uses TRBV4-3 with TRBJ2-2; the match to TRBD2 covers 7 bases. Germline lookup yields CDR1 LGHNA and CDR2 YSLEER. The length of the CDR3 is 15 residues. V lost 4 bases and J lost 0; bases outside the gene matches: 2. The CDR3 here is CASSPSGANTGELFF. The CDR3, as DNA: TGCGCCAGCAGCCCTAGCGGAGCGAACACCGGGGAGCTGTTTTTT.